This T cell receptor beta chain is drawn from a study of T cell responses to AZD1222 COVID-19 vaccine. Here immunoSEQ multiplex PCR was the method, and the copy in TCRdb shows in-frame clones only, minus some. The data hold some 90,000 clones, with 80% to 90% observed a single time. Germline V gene lookup returns CDR1 MDHEN and CDR2 SYDVKM. V lost 3 bases and J 0 bases, leaving 11 bases between the germline ends. This CDR3 contains 15 residues. The chain recombines TRBV28 with TRBJ1-1; the D is unclear. The sequences come from peripheral blood, collected on day 0 of AZD1222 vaccination. The clonotype was recovered from an adult in good health. The CDR3 coding sequence is TGTGCCAGCAGTTTCAGAAGGAGAATGAACACTGAAGCTTTCTTT. The encoded protein is CASSFRRRMNTEAFF.